This TCR beta chain emerged from a study of blood T cell repertoires in COVID-19. About the research overall: The United States, Italy and Spain provided the acute and convalescent COVID-19 samples.

This CDR3 has 15 residues. The V gene lost 0 bases and the J gene lost 6 bases, with 12 bases spanning the gap. Germline CDR1 is LNHNV and CDR2 is YYDKDF (reference sequence). Original methodology: Reference gene primer amplification gave estimated nucleated cell counts. TCRdb's copy holds only in-frame clones and misses some; the assay was immunoSEQ multiplex PCR. V, J and clone size derive from that table, while D and trimming were established from the DNA sequence. In the table there are around 250,000 clones, 86% of which are singletons. Participants were aged roughly 18 to 90 years, lived in under 30 US areas, and enrolled virtually. Assignment of participants to cohorts was predicated upon participant-reported clinical history.

The V and J genes are TRBV15 and TRBJ1-5; a possible D gene is TRBD1 (6 bases). Sequencing was carried out using PBMCs or T cells enriched from blood (not recorded which). The sequence derives from a man younger than 30 who had recovered from COVID-19. The CDR3 loop reads CATSRDPTGRQPQHF. CDR3 nucleotides: TGTGCCACCAGCAGAGATCCCACAGGGCGTCAGCCCCAGCATTTT. Based on the CDR3 plus reference TRBV15 and TRBJ1-5, the full variable domain is DAMVIQNPRYQVTQFGKPVTLSCSQTLNHNVMYWYQQKSSQAPKLLFHYYDKDFNNEADTPDNFQSRRPNTSFCFLDIRSPGLGDTAMYLCATSRDPTGRQPQHFGDGTRLSIL.